This is a list of T cell receptor beta chains from one sample in a study of T-cell reconstitution after alpha-beta-depleted transplantation in children. TCRdb fed the PCR reads into MiXCR, producing one record per CDR3 protein. The table has around 670,000 distinct CDR3 sequences, around 12% seen once. The input for sequencing was PBMCs, taken before TCRalphabeta/CD19-depleted stem cell transplant. Receptors were obtained from a girl aged 2 to 10 with congenital amegakaryocytic thrombocytopenia, due to receive a stem cell transplant. CDR3s leave out the opening cysteine and the closing phenylalanine or tryptophan. Fields, in order: clone size, D gene, V gene, J gene, CDR3 protein. The D gene is left open where the match is weak. The listing skips clone size in some rows; elsewhere it reads once, few, many or a size class.

abundance: many
d_gene: TRBD2
v_gene: TRBV20-1
j_gene: TRBJ2-1
CDR3aa: SQKEGTRVF

abundance: few
d_gene: NA
v_gene: TRBV20-1
j_gene: TRBJ2-5
CDR3aa: SARNDQETQY

abundance: NA
d_gene: TRBD2
v_gene: TRBV20-1
j_gene: TRBJ2-1
CDR3aa: SALAGGDIEQF

abundance: many
d_gene: NA
v_gene: TRBV5-1
j_gene: TRBJ2-1
CDR3aa: ASSFDRDAAGNYNEQF

abundance: many
d_gene: TRBD1
v_gene: TRBV6-1
j_gene: TRBJ2-2
CDR3aa: ASNGQGWTGELF

abundance: many
d_gene: TRBD2
v_gene: TRBV5-1
j_gene: TRBJ2-1
CDR3aa: ASSRRTSGIVEQF

abundance: few
d_gene: NA
v_gene: TRBV20-1
j_gene: TRBJ2-1
CDR3aa: SGTARPYNEQF

abundance: many
d_gene: NA
v_gene: TRBV7-9
j_gene: TRBJ1-5
CDR3aa: ASSLGFNQPQH

abundance: few
d_gene: NA
v_gene: TRBV19
j_gene: TRBJ1-5
CDR3aa: ASSIYPDQPQH

abundance: once
d_gene: NA
v_gene: TRBV7-9
j_gene: TRBJ1-2
CDR3aa: ASSLAGRAWNYGYT

abundance: NA
d_gene: NA
v_gene: TRBV10-2
j_gene: TRBJ2-7
CDR3aa: ASRLLASRYEQY

abundance: many
d_gene: NA
v_gene: TRBV5-4
j_gene: TRBJ2-7
CDR3aa: ASVRYEQY

abundance: many
d_gene: NA
v_gene: TRBV20-1
j_gene: TRBJ2-7
CDR3aa: SADTSTRYEQY

abundance: NA
d_gene: TRBD2
v_gene: TRBV20-1
j_gene: TRBJ2-3
CDR3aa: SATRGSGRAEDTQY

abundance: many
d_gene: TRBD1
v_gene: TRBV29-1
j_gene: TRBJ1-5
CDR3aa: SVATTGAINQPQH

abundance: many
d_gene: TRBD1
v_gene: TRBV6-2/TRBV6-3
j_gene: TRBJ2-7
CDR3aa: ASSYSIRDSERKIPYEQY

abundance: NA
d_gene: NA
v_gene: TRBV18
j_gene: TRBJ1-3
CDR3aa: ASSPPGSGNTIY

abundance: NA
d_gene: TRBD1
v_gene: TRBV9
j_gene: TRBJ2-5
CDR3aa: ASSDQGAVETQY

abundance: NA
d_gene: TRBD2
v_gene: TRBV25-1
j_gene: TRBJ2-1
CDR3aa: ASSAASGRTEQF

abundance: many
d_gene: TRBD2
v_gene: TRBV3-1
j_gene: TRBJ2-1
CDR3aa: ASSQGGLGGTEQF

abundance: few
d_gene: NA
v_gene: TRBV5-1
j_gene: TRBJ2-3
CDR3aa: ASSLNTATDTQY

abundance: once
d_gene: NA
v_gene: TRBV18
j_gene: TRBJ2-5
CDR3aa: ASSPLISETQY

abundance: NA
d_gene: NA
v_gene: TRBV5-8
j_gene: TRBJ1-4
CDR3aa: ASGEKLF

abundance: few
d_gene: NA
v_gene: TRBV9
j_gene: TRBJ1-2
CDR3aa: ASSVAGKGYT

abundance: many
d_gene: NA
v_gene: TRBV20-1
j_gene: TRBJ1-5
CDR3aa: SVGRIGQPQH

abundance: once
d_gene: TRBD2
v_gene: TRBV3-1
j_gene: TRBJ2-1
CDR3aa: ASSSLAGRDNEQF

abundance: many
d_gene: NA
v_gene: TRBV20-1
j_gene: TRBJ1-1
CDR3aa: SARNSGNTEAF

abundance: few
d_gene: NA
v_gene: TRBV12-3/TRBV12-4
j_gene: TRBJ2-3
CDR3aa: ASSPRTEGWVRY

abundance: few
d_gene: NA
v_gene: TRBV7-9
j_gene: TRBJ2-5
CDR3aa: ASSFPPVGSETQY

abundance: NA
d_gene: NA
v_gene: TRBV6-5
j_gene: TRBJ1-1
CDR3aa: ASSYGVHTEAF

abundance: NA
d_gene: TRBD2
v_gene: TRBV20-1
j_gene: TRBJ2-1
CDR3aa: SARGPGGQYNEQF

abundance: many
d_gene: NA
v_gene: TRBV12-3/TRBV12-4
j_gene: TRBJ1-5
CDR3aa: ASSFRALNQPQH

abundance: NA
d_gene: TRBD1
v_gene: TRBV27
j_gene: TRBJ1-6
CDR3aa: ASSWDRGDSPLH

abundance: many
d_gene: NA
v_gene: TRBV7-2
j_gene: TRBJ1-2
CDR3aa: ASSLAPLRGGLSYGYT

abundance: many
d_gene: NA
v_gene: TRBV29-1
j_gene: TRBJ2-7
CDR3aa: SVEILSTGDGLTYEQY

abundance: NA
d_gene: TRBD2
v_gene: TRBV6-5
j_gene: TRBJ2-7
CDR3aa: ASGTLAGGPPEQY

abundance: NA
d_gene: NA
v_gene: TRBV18
j_gene: TRBJ2-2
CDR3aa: ASSPSFGLGTGELF

abundance: many
d_gene: NA
v_gene: TRBV7-8
j_gene: TRBJ1-5
CDR3aa: ASSLENQPQH